These 16 T cell receptor beta chains were sequenced from one sample in a study of T cell clonality in common variable immunodeficiency. Measured with immunoSEQ multiplex PCR; TCRdb has only the in-frame clones, and not every one. Recorded here are about 52,000 clones, none singletons. Sequencing was performed on peripheral blood mononuclear cells. The receptors here all came from a person aged 18-70 years in good health.

This clone was observed at least ten times. Read sequence stops 3 residues before the CDR3 end, and the germline J gene provides the missing end. The rearrangement uses TRBV10-2 and TRBJ1-1; TRBD1 aligns across 7 bases. With 5 bases clipped from V and 2 bases from J, the junction kept 8 bases outside the gene matches. Looked up from germline, CDR1 is WSHSY and CDR2 is SAAADI. There are 15 residues in the CDR3. CDR3 bases read: TGCGCCAGCAGTTTACTCCGGGACAGTAACACTGAA. This gives the protein CASSLLRDSNTE. The whole CDR3 protein reads CASSLLRDSNTEAFF.

At least ten counts were recorded for this clone. The observed sequence ends 3 residues before the CDR3 terminus, with the missing tail filled in from the germline J gene. This sequence joins TRBV29-1 and TRBJ2-5; 7 bases are a match to TRBD2. With 3 bases clipped from V and 0 bases from J, the junction kept 1 base outside the gene matches. This CDR3 comprises 13 residues. Germline V gene data show CDR1 as SQVTM and CDR2 as ANQGSEA. CDR3 bases read: TGCAGCGTTGATGGGGGGGACCAAGAGACC. It encodes CSVDGGDQET. The complete CDR3 sequence is CSVDGGDQETQYF.

Many counts were recorded for this clone. Read data end 3 residues before the CDR3 end; the end is taken from the germline J gene. The rearrangement uses TRBV5-1 and TRBJ2-2; 11 positions agree with TRBD2. V shed 3 bases, J shed 0 bases, and the junction held 4 bases outside the gene matches. The CDR3 sequence is 17 residues long. The germline V gene encodes CDR1 SGHRS and CDR2 YFSETQ. The CDR3 loop is CASSSLAGGSNTGELFF. Partial CDR3 DNA: TGCGCCAGCAGCTCCCTAGCGGGGGGATCGAACACCGGGGAG.

This clone was found many times. The CDR3 is cut off 3 residues early in the read; its end comes from the germline J gene. The V call is TRBV20-1, the J call TRBJ2-1; 11 bases fit TRBD2. The ends lost 0 bases at V and 9 bases at J; junction bases unmatched: 7. The CDR3 consists of 15 residues. The V gene's germline CDR1 is DFQATT and CDR2 SNEGSKA (reference sequence). The chain's CDR3 is CSARDAALAGGEQFF. CDR3 bases read: TGCAGTGCTAGAGATGCGGCTCTAGCGGGAGGTGAG.

This clone was seen ten or more times. The sequence runs out 3 residues before the end of the CDR3; the remainder is reconstructed from the germline J gene. The chain uses TRBV7-7 and TRBJ2-5, with TRBD1 matching over 7 bases. Germline loops: CDR1 SSHAT, CDR2 FNYEAQ (reference sequence). V shed 4 bases and J 3 bases; nucleotides not matched to a gene: 5. The CDR3 is made up of 14 amino acids. The sequenced CDR3 bases are TGTGCCAGCAGCTCTACGGACAGGAAAGAGACC. Translating it yields CASSSTDRKET. The CDR3, in full, reads CASSSTDRKETQYF.

Many counts were recorded for this clone. The read terminates 3 residues ahead of where the CDR3 ends, so the germline J gene completes it. This chain joins TRBV12-3 or TRBV12-4 and TRBJ1-2; 8 bases agree with TRBD1. There are 14 residues in the CDR3. Trimming removed 7 bases from V and 3 bases from J; junction bases left unmatched: 7. The DNA read from the CDR3 is TGTGCCAGCACCAGACAGGGGCGGCACTATGGC. This gives the protein CASTRQGRHYG. The full CDR3 protein reads CASTRQGRHYGYTF.

This clone occurred many times. The read finishes 3 residues shy of the CDR3 end, and the germline J gene is used to complete it. The chain employs TRBV5-1 and TRBJ2-1; D is possibly TRBD2 (6 bases). The V and J ends lost 6 bases and 5 bases respectively, with 21 bases between them. The CDR3 sequence is 16 residues long. The V gene's germline CDR1 is SGHRS and CDR2 YFSETQ. CDR3 DNA, as far as it was read: TGCGCCAGCAAGGAGGGTGGAGGGGCGAGAGACAATGAG. This codes for CASKEGGGARDNE. The whole CDR3 sequence is CASKEGGGARDNEQFF.

This clone was counted many times. The observed sequence ends 3 residues before the CDR3 terminus, with the missing tail filled in from the germline J gene. The chain combines TRBV5-6 with TRBJ2-1; D possibly corresponds to TRBD2 (5 bases). Germline assignment: CDR1 SGHDT and CDR2 YYEEEE. Trimming removed 0 bases at V and 6 bases at J, with 10 bases between. The CDR3 spans 14 residues. The CDR3 loop reads CASSLGPAGNEQFF. Partial CDR3 DNA: TGTGCCAGCAGCTTGGGACCGGCGGGCAATGAG.

This clone was picked up many times. The read gets to within 3 residues of the CDR3 end, and the germline J gene fills in the rest. This chain links TRBV19 with TRBJ1-1; D is possibly TRBD1 (6 bases). CDR1 is LNHDA and CDR2 is SQIVND in the germline V gene (reference sequence). CDR3 length: 14 residues. V lost 3 bases and J 5 bases, leaving 13 bases between the germline ends. CDR3 loop: CASSMQGLATEAFF. CDR3 DNA, as far as it was read: TGTGCCAGTAGTATGCAGGGGTTGGCAACTGAA. Complete variable domain (other parts from reference TRBV19 and TRBJ1-1): DGGITQSPKYLFRKEGQNVTLSCEQNLNHDAMYWYRQDPGQGLRLIYYSQIVNDFQKGDIAEGYSVSREKKESFPLTVTSAQKNPTAFYLCASSMQGLATEAFFGQGTRLTVV.

This clone has at least ten counts. The CDR3 DNA, read in part, is TGTGCCAGTATGGACCTCTCGGGACAGTCTGGAAACACC. Its translation: CASMDLSGQSGNT. In full, the CDR3 reads CASMDLSGQSGNTIYF. The J gene is TRBJ1-3, the V gene TRBV19; 7 nucleotides agree with TRBD1. The read is 3 residues too short to cover the CDR3 end, so that end is filled in from the germline J gene. This CDR3 is 16 amino acids long. The germline V gene encodes CDR1 LNHDA and CDR2 SQIVND (reference sequence). V lost 7 bases and J lost 1; bases outside the gene matches: 10.

This clone was counted at least ten times. Read sequence stops 3 residues before the CDR3 end, and the germline J gene provides the missing end. The V gene is TRBV7-2, the J gene TRBJ1-2; 9 nucleotides agree with TRBD1. This CDR3 is 13 amino acids long. Germline CDR1 reads SGHTA; CDR2 reads FQGNSA. Germline trimming cut 5 bases from V and 6 bases from J; bases unmatched to any gene: 4. The sequenced CDR3 bases are TGTGCCAGCAGCCTGGACAGGGGTGATGGC. It yields the protein CASSLDRGDG. The complete CDR3 reads CASSLDRGDGYTF.

There are many counts of this clone. The read terminates 3 residues ahead of where the CDR3 ends, so the germline J gene completes it. J is TRBJ2-3 and V is TRBV6-2 or TRBV6-3; D is undetermined. V lost 4 bases, J lost 4 bases, and 12 bases lay in between. The CDR3 is made up of 14 amino acids. Per germline, CDR1 MNHEY and CDR2 SVGEGT. The DNA read from the CDR3 is TGTGCCAGCAGTTCCTCCGATTCGGCAGATACG. Translating it yields CASSSSDSADT. The CDR3 reads in full as CASSSSDSADTQYF.

With regard to this clone: The DNA ends 3 residues before the CDR3 does, and the rest of the CDR3 is filled in from the germline J gene. The chain links TRBV19 to TRBJ1-6, with D maybe TRBD1 (6 bases). Germline loops: CDR1 LNHDA, CDR2 SQIVND (reference sequence). Trimming took 4 bases from V and 10 from J, leaving 11 bases between them. There are 13 residues in the CDR3. CDR3 DNA (partial): TGTGCCAGTAGTACGGACAGAAGGTCACCC. This codes for CASSTDRRSP. The complete CDR3 protein is CASSTDRRSPLHF.

This clone was observed many times. Coverage ceases 3 residues before the CDR3 finishes, and the germline J gene fills in the end. This chain uses TRBV20-1 with TRBJ2-7; 7 positions agree with TRBD2. CDR3 length: 16 residues. V was clipped by 2 bases and J by 4 bases; unmatched bases: 14. Germline CDR1 DFQATT, CDR2 SNEGSKA (reference sequence). This CDR3 reads CSARFEGGSRRYEQYF. CDR3 DNA (partial): TGCAGTGCTAGATTCGAGGGCGGGAGTCGTCGTTACGAG.

This clone was seen repeatedly, ten times or more. The read ends 3 residues before the CDR3 terminus; that terminus is restored from the germline J gene. The chain has TRBV30 and TRBJ2-5; 7 nucleotides line up with TRBD1. CDR3 length: 15 residues. The J segment lost 5 bases and the V segment lost 0 bases, leaving 9 bases of the junction unmatched. CDR1 is GTSNPN, CDR2 SVGIG, per germline (reference sequence). Here the CDR3 reads CAWSVHRGLAETQYF. Incomplete CDR3 DNA: TGTGCCTGGAGTGTACATAGGGGGCTTGCGGAGACC.

In its sample, this clone was seen many times. The read ends 3 residues before the CDR3 terminus; that terminus is restored from the germline J gene. Distinct nucleotide sequences in the sample also encode this CDR3. The V gene is TRBV19, the J gene TRBJ1-2; D is perhaps TRBD1 (6 bases). CDR1 LNHDA and CDR2 SQIVND come from the germline V gene (reference sequence). This CDR3 has 11 residues. The CDR3 reads CASRQVYEYTF. The part of the CDR3 DNA that was read is TGTGCCAGCCGACAGGTCTATGAA.